This TCR beta chain appears in the sequencing data of a study of T cells after yellow fever vaccination. Overall study findings and caveats: Clones from primary vaccination mostly reappeared after the booster (over 95% CD4, just over 85% CD8). The CD4 compartment and the CD8 compartment contained a small share of clonotypes in common.

Note on this clonotype: Its antigen is not known.

There are 15 residues in the CDR3. V gave up 2 bases and J gave up 3 bases; unmatched junction bases: 5. Germline V gene sequence: CDR1 SEHNR, CDR2 FQNEAQ (reference sequence). Production of TCR cDNA was by 5'RACE template switching, which also added a universal primer site and UMIs. TCRdb re-derived calls from the 5' RACE reads in MiXCR, one entry per CDR3 protein. The table has fewer than 450,000 distinct CDR3 sequences, about 9.9% seen once. This clonotype was sampled from a man younger than 35 who received the YFV17D yellow fever vaccine. V is TRBV7-9 and J is TRBJ2-5, with 8 bases that match TRBD1. Specimen: PBMCs, collected on the day of the first yellow fever vaccination. The CDR3 is CASSLFGQGEETQYF. In nucleotides, the CDR3 is TGTGCCAGCAGCTTATTTGGACAGGGTGAAGAGACCCAGTACTTC.